What follows describes a single T cell receptor (beta chain). This record comes from a study of Ad26.COV2.S vaccination and SARS-CoV-2 variants. V shed 0 bases and J 0 bases; nucleotides not matched to a gene: 13. Germline CDR1 LGHDT, CDR2 YNNKEL (reference sequence). The length of the CDR3 is 20 residues. Repertoires were generated with immunoSEQ multiplex PCR, while TCRdb's copy carries only in-frame clones and drops some. Among about 680,000 clones listed, more than 70% were seen once. The treatment: around 19 received Ad26.COV2.S at low or high dose, single or two shots; about 5 received placebo; per-sample allocation not given. Specimens were obtained on day 63 following the first vaccine or placebo injection.

The sample here was peripheral blood, taken in a trial of Ad26.COV2.S vaccine versus placebo. This chain joins TRBV3-1 (or the pseudogene TRBV3-2) and TRBJ1-4, with 7 bases matching TRBD1. The clonotype was recovered from a person between 18 and 60 years old who received the Ad26.COV2.S COVID-19 vaccine or a placebo. This chain's CDR3 is CASSQDLLQGFSATNEKLFF. The DNA for the CDR3 is TGTGCCAGCAGCCAAGATCTCCTACAGGGGTTTTCCGCAACTAATGAAAAACTGTTTTTT.